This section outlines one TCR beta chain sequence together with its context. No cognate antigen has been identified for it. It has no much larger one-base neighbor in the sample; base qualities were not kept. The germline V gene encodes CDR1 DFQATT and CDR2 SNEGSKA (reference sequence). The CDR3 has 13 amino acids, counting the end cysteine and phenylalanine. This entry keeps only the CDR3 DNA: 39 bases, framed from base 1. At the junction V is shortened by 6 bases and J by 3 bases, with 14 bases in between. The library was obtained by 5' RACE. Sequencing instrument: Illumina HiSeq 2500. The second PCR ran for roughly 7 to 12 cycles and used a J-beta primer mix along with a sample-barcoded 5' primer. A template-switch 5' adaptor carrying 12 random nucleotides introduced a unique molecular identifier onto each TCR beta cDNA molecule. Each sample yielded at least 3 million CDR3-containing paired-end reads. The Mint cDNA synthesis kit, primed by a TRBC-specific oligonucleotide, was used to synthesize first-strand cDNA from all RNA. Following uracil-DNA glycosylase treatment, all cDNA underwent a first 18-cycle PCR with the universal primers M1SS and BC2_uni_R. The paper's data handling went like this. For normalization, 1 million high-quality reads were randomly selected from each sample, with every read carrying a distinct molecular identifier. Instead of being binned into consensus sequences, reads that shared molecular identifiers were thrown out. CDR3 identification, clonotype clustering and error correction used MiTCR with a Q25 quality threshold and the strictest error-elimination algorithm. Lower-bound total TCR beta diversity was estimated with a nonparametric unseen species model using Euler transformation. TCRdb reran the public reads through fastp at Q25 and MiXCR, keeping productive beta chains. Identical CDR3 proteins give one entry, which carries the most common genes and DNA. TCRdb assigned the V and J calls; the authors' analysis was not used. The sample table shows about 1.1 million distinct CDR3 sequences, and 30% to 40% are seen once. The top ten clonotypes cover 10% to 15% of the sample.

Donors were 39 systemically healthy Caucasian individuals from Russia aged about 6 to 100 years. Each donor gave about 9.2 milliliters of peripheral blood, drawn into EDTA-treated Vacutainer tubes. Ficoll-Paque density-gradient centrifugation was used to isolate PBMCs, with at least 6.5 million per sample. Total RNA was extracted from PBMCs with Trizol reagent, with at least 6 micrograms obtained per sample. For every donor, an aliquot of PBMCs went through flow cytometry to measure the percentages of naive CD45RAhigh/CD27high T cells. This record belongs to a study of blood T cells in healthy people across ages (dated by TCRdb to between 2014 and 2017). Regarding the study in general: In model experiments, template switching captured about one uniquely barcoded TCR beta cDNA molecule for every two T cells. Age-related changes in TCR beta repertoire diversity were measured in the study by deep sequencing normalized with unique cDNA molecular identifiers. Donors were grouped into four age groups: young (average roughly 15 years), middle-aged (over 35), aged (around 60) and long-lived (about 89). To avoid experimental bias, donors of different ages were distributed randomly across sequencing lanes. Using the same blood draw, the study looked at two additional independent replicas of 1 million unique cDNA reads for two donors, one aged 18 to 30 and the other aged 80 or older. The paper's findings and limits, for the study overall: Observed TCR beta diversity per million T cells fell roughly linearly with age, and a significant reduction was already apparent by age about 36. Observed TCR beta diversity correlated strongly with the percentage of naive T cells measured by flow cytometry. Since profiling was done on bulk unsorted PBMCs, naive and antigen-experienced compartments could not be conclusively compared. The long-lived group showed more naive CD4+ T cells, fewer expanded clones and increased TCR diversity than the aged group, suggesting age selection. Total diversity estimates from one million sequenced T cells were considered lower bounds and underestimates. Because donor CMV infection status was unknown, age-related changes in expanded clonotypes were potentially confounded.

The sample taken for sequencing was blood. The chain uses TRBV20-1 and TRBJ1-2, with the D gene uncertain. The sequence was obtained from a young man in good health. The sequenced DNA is TGCAGTGCAGCAGTCTCTTCGGACTATGGCTACACCTTC. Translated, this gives CSAAVSSDYGYTF.